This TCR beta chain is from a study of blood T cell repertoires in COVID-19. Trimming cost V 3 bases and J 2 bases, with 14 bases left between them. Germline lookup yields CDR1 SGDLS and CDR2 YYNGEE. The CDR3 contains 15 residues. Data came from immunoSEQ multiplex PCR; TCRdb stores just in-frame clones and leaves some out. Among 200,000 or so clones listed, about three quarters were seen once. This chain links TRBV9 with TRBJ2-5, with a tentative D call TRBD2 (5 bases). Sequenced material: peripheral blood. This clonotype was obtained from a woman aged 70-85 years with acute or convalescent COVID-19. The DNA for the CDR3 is TGTGCCAGCAGCGCCCCTAAGGGAGTACAAGAGACCCAGTACTTC. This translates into CASSAPKGVQETQYF.